These 32 T cell receptor beta chains share one sample of origin, sequenced in a study of neurological immune-mediated disorders. TCRdb independently ran MiXCR on the 5' RACE reads; one entry per CDR3 protein. The sample shows approximately 41,000 distinct CDR3 sequences, 2% to 2.5% of them seen only once. Sequenced sample: PBMCs. The receptor set was obtained from a man younger than 45 with multiple sclerosis.

This clonotype came up many times. V and J are TRBV5-5 and TRBJ2-5, with D maybe TRBD2 (5 bases). Per germline, CDR1 SGHKS and CDR2 YYEKEE (reference sequence). The length of the CDR3 is 16 residues. Trimming cost V 1 base and J 2 bases, with 15 bases left between them. Here the CDR3 reads CASSLLLGSGQETQYF. The DNA of the CDR3 is TGTGCCAGCAGCTTGCTGCTGGGCTCGGGGCAAGAGACCCAGTACTTC.

Ten or more counts support this clonotype. The chain has TRBV20-1 and TRBJ2-1; 13 nucleotides match TRBD2. The CDR3 totals 17 residues. CDR1 and CDR2 from the germline V gene are DFQATT and SNEGSKA (reference sequence). With 0 bases clipped from V and 7 bases from J, the junction kept 9 bases outside the gene matches. CDR3 loop: CSARDPRTSGSENEQFF. CDR3 nucleotides: TGCAGTGCTAGAGATCCTCGGACTAGCGGGAGTGAGAATGAGCAGTTCTTC.

There are many counts of this clonotype. The genes are TRBV12-3 or TRBV12-4 and TRBJ1-1; D possibly corresponds to TRBD1 (5 bases). Trimming left V 8 bases short and J 5 bases short, with 21 bases between. The CDR3 has 15 amino acids. CDR3 DNA: TGTGCCAGCTTGGGTAGAAACAGGTTGGAGACTGAAGCTTTCTTT. Amino acids: CASLGRNRLETEAFF.

This clonotype was counted ten times or more. J is TRBJ2-7 and V is TRBV28; 10 bases agree with TRBD2. The CDR3 extends over 15 amino acids. CDR1 and CDR2 from the germline V gene are MDHEN and SYDVKM. J lost 5 bases, V lost 6 bases, and 10 bases had no gene match. CDR3 DNA sequence: TGTGCCAGCAGAGGACCGGGACTAGCGTTCCACGAGCAGTACTTC. This encodes CASRGPGLAFHEQYF.

This clonotype has a count of ten or more. The chain uses TRBV7-2 and TRBJ2-3, with 7 nucleotides matching TRBD2. Germline CDR1 reads SGHTA; CDR2 reads FQGNSA. V lost 5 bases and J lost 4; bases outside the gene matches: 3. The CDR3 is 13 amino acids. The CDR3 DNA sequence: TGTGCCAGCAGCCAGACTAGCTCAGATACGCAGTATTTT. Its translation is CASSQTSSDTQYF.

This clonotype was seen at least ten times. The rearrangement uses TRBV5-1 and TRBJ2-7; D gene ambiguous. Germline V gene sequence: CDR1 SGHRS, CDR2 YFSETQ. The V and J ends lost 1 base and 5 bases respectively, with 16 bases between them. There are 15 residues in the CDR3. The CDR3 sequence: CASSLQRTSGNEQYF. CDR3 bases: TGCGCCAGCAGCTTGCAAAGGACCTCCGGAAACGAGCAGTACTTC.

This clonotype has a count of ten or more. The chain combines TRBV6-5 with TRBJ1-1; tentatively, D is TRBD1 (5 bases). The CDR3 spans 16 residues. V was shortened by 7 bases and J by 0 bases, with 18 bases between the two germline ends. CDR1 MNHEY and CDR2 SVGAGI come from the germline V gene. CDR3 bases: TGTGCCAGCACCTCCCGGGGGAGGGGTATGAACACTGAAGCTTTCTTT. It is translated as CASTSRGRGMNTEAFF.

There are a few counts of this clonotype. V usage is TRBV4-3 and J usage is TRBJ1-2, with 11 bases fitting TRBD1. Trimming took 0 bases from V and 4 from J; bases not matched to a gene: 13. This CDR3 has 19 residues. The V gene's germline CDR1 is LGHNA and CDR2 YSLEER. The CDR3 sequence: CASSQDAGTGGLYAYGYTF. In nucleotides, the CDR3 is TGCGCCAGCAGCCAAGATGCCGGGACAGGGGGACTGTATGCCTATGGCTACACCTTC.

This clonotype was picked up many times. V and J are TRBV29-1 and TRBJ2-1; no definite D call. The CDR3 runs 13 residues. The germline V gene has CDR1 SQVTM and CDR2 ANQGSEA. Trimming left V 6 bases short and J 4 bases short, with 13 bases between. This CDR3 is CSVQAQEYNEQFF. DNA for the CDR3: TGCAGCGTGCAGGCCCAGGAGTACAATGAGCAGTTCTTC.

This clonotype appeared many times. The rearrangement joins TRBV25-1 to TRBJ2-5; no definite D call. V lost 3 bases, J lost 4 bases, and 9 bases lay in between. Germline lookup yields CDR1 MGHDK and CDR2 SYGVNS. The length of the CDR3 is 13 residues. The CDR3 loop reads CASSDFWGETQYF. Here the CDR3 DNA reads TGTGCCAGCAGTGATTTCTGGGGAGAGACCCAGTACTTC.

This clonotype was seen repeatedly, ten times or more. The chain's CDR3 is CASSYSSANYGYTF. The CDR3 bases are TGTGCCAGCAGTTACTCGTCAGCTAACTATGGCTACACCTTC. This chain links TRBV6-2 or TRBV6-3 with TRBJ1-2, with D uncertain. CDR1 and CDR2 (germline): MNHEY, SVGEGT. This CDR3 has 14 amino acids. V was pared by 0 bases and J by 0 bases, with 5 bases between.

This clonotype was picked up a small number of times. Being one base from a much bigger clone, this may be a read error. J is TRBJ1-6 and V is TRBV5-1; perhaps TRBD1 as D (6 bases). The germline CDR1 and CDR2 sequences are SGHRS and YFSETQ. This CDR3 is built from 14 residues. This CDR3 is CASSSDRRNSHLHF. The DNA of the CDR3 is TGCGCCAGCAGCTCAGACAGGCGAAATTCACACCTCCACTTT.

This clonotype showed up many times. This chain connects TRBV25-1 to TRBJ2-1; 8 positions match TRBD2. CDR1 and CDR2 from the germline V gene are MGHDK and SYGVNS. This CDR3 comprises 16 residues. The V and J ends lost 1 base and 3 bases, in that order; junction bases with no gene match: 5. The CDR3 sequence: CASSESARGDYNEQFF. CDR3 in DNA: TGTGCCAGCAGTGAATCCGCGCGGGGGGACTACAATGAGCAGTTCTTC.

This clonotype was observed at least ten times. The V call is TRBV18, the J call TRBJ2-7; D gene uncertain. Germline-derived CDR1 and CDR2 are KGHSH and LQKENI. This CDR3 has 14 amino acids. Trimming removed 4 bases from V and 2 bases from J, with 12 bases in between. In DNA, the CDR3 is TGTGCCAGCTCACAATCCACGGTTACCTACGAGCAGTACTTC. Encoded protein: CASSQSTVTYEQYF.

This clonotype was detected ten times or more. V and J are TRBV12-3 or TRBV12-4 and TRBJ1-6, with D unresolved. The CDR3 consists of 15 residues. Trimming left V 3 bases short and J 0 bases short, with 6 bases between. CDR3 sequence: CASSLRDSYNSPLHF. CDR3 nucleotide sequence: TGTGCCAGCAGTTTGAGGGACTCCTATAATTCACCCCTCCACTTT.

This clonotype was recorded many times. This chain links TRBV4-1 with TRBJ2-5, with 10 positions matching TRBD1. The trim removed 0 bases at V and 0 bases at J, leaving 4 bases unmatched. CDR3 length: 17 residues. The germline V gene has CDR1 MGHRA and CDR2 YSYEKL. The DNA of the CDR3 is TGCGCCAGCAGCCAAGAGGACAGGGGGACTGACCAAGAGACCCAGTACTTC. Encoded protein: CASSQEDRGTDQETQYF.

Many counts were recorded for this clonotype. This sequence joins TRBV20-1 and TRBJ2-1; D unresolved. Trimming removed 2 bases from V and 0 bases from J, with 11 bases in between. Germline V gene sequence: CDR1 DFQATT, CDR2 SNEGSKA (reference sequence). CDR3 length: 15 residues. DNA of the CDR3: TGCAGTGCTAGATATAGGGCAAGCTCCTACAATGAGCAGTTCTTC. It codes for CSARYRASSYNEQFF.

This clonotype appeared a few times. The gene calls are TRBV29-1 and TRBJ2-1; 7 bases match TRBD1. The CDR3 is made up of 14 amino acids. Germline V gene lookup returns CDR1 SQVTM and CDR2 ANQGSEA. The trim removed 5 bases at V and 3 bases at J, leaving 7 bases unmatched. CDR3 nucleotides: TGCAGCGTTACGACCGGGACAGTCTACAATGAGCAGTTCTTC. It translates to CSVTTGTVYNEQFF.

The CDR3 spells CSARSGGNTGELFF. For the CDR3, the DNA is TGCAGTGCTCGCAGCGGGGGGAACACCGGGGAGCTGTTTTTT. This chain connects TRBV20-1 to TRBJ2-2, with 8 positions matching TRBD2. The CDR3 is made up of 14 amino acids. The V gene end was trimmed by 5 bases and the J gene end by 1 base; junction bases not matched to a gene: 3. CDR1 and CDR2 from the germline V gene are DFQATT and SNEGSKA (reference sequence).

This clonotype was observed many times. The V call is TRBV29-1, the J call TRBJ1-2; D is ambiguous. The V gene's germline CDR1 is SQVTM and CDR2 ANQGSEA. V was pared by 4 bases and J by 4 bases, with 10 bases between. There are 12 residues in the CDR3. CDR3 nucleotide sequence: TGCAGCGTTGGTGCAACGTCCTATGGCTACACCTTC. Protein product: CSVGATSYGYTF.

This clonotype occurred many times. This chain uses TRBV5-1 with TRBJ1-6; a weak D match, TRBD1 (5 bases). Germline-derived CDR1 and CDR2 are SGHRS and YFSETQ. V was trimmed by 0 bases and J by 0 bases, leaving 10 bases between them. The CDR3 has 17 residues. The CDR3 is CASSLVGTSSYNSPLHF. The CDR3 nucleotides are TGCGCCAGCAGCTTGGTGGGGACGAGCTCCTATAATTCACCCCTCCACTTT.

This clonotype was observed many times. This chain links TRBV5-1 with TRBJ2-4; 7 bases align to TRBD1. With V trimmed by 4 bases and J by 3 bases, 7 bases remained unmatched. In germline, CDR1 is SGHRS, CDR2 YFSETQ. The length of the CDR3 is 15 residues. CDR3 in DNA: TGCGCCAGCAGCGTGCCCCGGGACAGCAAAAACATTCAGTACTTC. This sequence encodes CASSVPRDSKNIQYF. The full variable domain, with the rest looked up from reference TRBV5-1 and TRBJ2-4, is KAGVTQTPRYLIKTRGQQVTLSCSPISGHRSVSWYQQTPGQGLQFLFEYFSETQRNKGNFPGRFSGRQFSNSRSEMNVSTLELGDSALYLCASSVPRDSKNIQYFGAGTRLSVL.

In this sample, this clonotype turned up many times. The chain carries TRBV5-1 and TRBJ2-7; D might be TRBD2 (6 bases). The CDR3 totals 14 residues. Germline V gene sequence: CDR1 SGHRS, CDR2 YFSETQ. Trimming took off 0 bases at V and 3 bases at J, with 10 bases between the two ends. The CDR3 DNA reads TGCGCCAGCAGCTTGGGCGGTAGCGGCTACGAGCAGTACTTC. This encodes CASSLGGSGYEQYF.

This clonotype showed up many times. This chain uses TRBV5-1 with TRBJ2-7, with D possibly matching TRBD2 (5 bases). The CDR3 is 14 residues long. Germline CDR1 SGHRS, CDR2 YFSETQ. The V and J ends lost 0 bases and 2 bases respectively, with 9 bases between them. CDR3 sequence: CASSLGQRTYEQYF. The CDR3 nucleotides are TGCGCCAGCAGCTTGGGGCAGCGGACCTACGAGCAGTACTTC.

Many counts were recorded for this clonotype. The genes are TRBV6-5 and TRBJ1-1; a weak D match, TRBD1 (5 bases). This CDR3 is built from 16 residues. CDR1 is MNHEY, CDR2 SVGAGI, per germline. The germline V and J ends were trimmed by 0 bases and 6 bases, with 17 bases remaining between them. CDR3 loop: CASSYSQLGPGAEAFF. The CDR3, as DNA: TGTGCCAGCAGTTACTCGCAGTTGGGGCCCGGAGCTGAAGCTTTCTTT.

Ten or more counts support this clonotype. The J gene is TRBJ1-2, the V gene TRBV20-1; 8 bases are a match to TRBD1. V lost 6 bases, J lost 6 bases, and 15 bases stayed unmatched. The germline V gene has CDR1 DFQATT and CDR2 SNEGSKA (reference sequence). The CDR3 covers 15 residues. CDR3 sequence reads: CSATIGQGDVDGYTF. The CDR3 DNA reads TGCAGTGCCACCATCGGACAGGGAGACGTCGATGGCTACACCTTC.

This clonotype was observed many times. The chain's CDR3 is CATITGPGQGAPGYTF. CDR3 DNA sequence: TGTGCCACCATTACAGGGCCCGGACAGGGGGCGCCTGGCTACACCTTC. The chain uses TRBV6-5 and TRBJ1-2; 11 bases agree with TRBD1. The germline V gene encodes CDR1 MNHEY and CDR2 SVGAGI. Trimming removed 10 bases from V and 7 bases from J; junction bases left unmatched: 17. The CDR3 spans 16 residues.

This clonotype was recorded at least ten times. V gene TRBV5-1 combines with J gene TRBJ2-2, with 8 bases fitting TRBD1. The CDR3 covers 17 residues. CDR1 and CDR2 (germline): SGHRS, YFSETQ. V shed 1 base, J shed 7 bases, and the junction held 12 bases outside the gene matches. CDR3 loop: CASSLRQGASTGGELFF. The DNA for the CDR3 is TGCGCCAGCAGCTTGCGTCAGGGGGCATCTACTGGCGGGGAGCTGTTTTTT.

At least ten counts were recorded for this clonotype. The chain joins TRBV4-3 to TRBJ1-2, with D perhaps TRBD1 (5 bases). Germline-derived CDR1 and CDR2 are LGHNA and YSLEER. V was trimmed by 1 base and J by 2 bases, leaving 14 bases between them. The CDR3 is 16 residues long. The CDR3 spells CASSQGGKAGNYGYTF. The CDR3 DNA follows: TGCGCCAGCAGCCAAGGAGGGAAAGCAGGGAACTATGGCTACACCTTC.

This clonotype was seen at least ten times. The J gene is TRBJ1-1, the V gene TRBV12-3 or TRBV12-4; D ambiguous. V lost 1 base, J lost 0 bases, and 6 bases lay in between. The CDR3 consists of 14 residues. This CDR3 is CASSLGQLNTEAFF. CDR3 nucleotides: TGTGCCAGCAGTTTAGGCCAGCTGAACACTGAAGCTTTCTTT.

This clonotype occurred many times. The chain employs TRBV20-1 and TRBJ2-3, with 12 nucleotides matching TRBD2. This CDR3 has 16 amino acids. With 4 bases clipped from V and 4 bases from J, the junction kept 9 bases outside the gene matches. Germline values: CDR1 DFQATT, CDR2 SNEGSKA (reference sequence). The CDR3, as DNA: TGCAGTGCTACTGGACTAGCGGGACACCGGGCAGATACGCAGTATTTT. Translation gives CSATGLAGHRADTQYF.

The chain employs TRBV6-1 and TRBJ2-1; 7 bases are shared with TRBD2. This CDR3 has 22 residues. Germline values: CDR1 MNHNS, CDR2 SASEGT. V dropped 7 bases and J dropped 0; count of bases not matched to a gene: 27. In DNA form, the CDR3 reads TGTGCCAGCAAACGGTCCCTCGGGGGGAAATCGGACGAGCCAAGCTCCTACAATGAGCAGTTCTTC. The encoded protein is CASKRSLGGKSDEPSSYNEQFF.